One TCR beta chain is described in this entry. Its specificity is unknown. TCRdb's copy holds only in-frame clones and misses some; the assay was immunoSEQ multiplex PCR. The sample has about 490,000 clones, over 65% seen once; the top ten hold under 15%. This sample was taken from a study of shared clonotypes between healthy human individuals. The study's findings and limits: With few donors, the genetic and exposure-history diversity represented was limited. Among donors, clonotype sharing was expected to be affected by sequencing depth.

Sequencing was carried out using PBMCs. This TCR derives from a woman in her 40s in good health. Some clones in this sample may be carry-over from other donors' samples.

The CDR3 protein is CASSQEGWVWQPQHF. CDR3 DNA sequence: TGCGCCAGCAGCCAGGAAGGCTGGGTTTGGCAGCCCCAGCATTTT. The chain employs TRBV4-1 and TRBJ1-5; D is unresolved. This CDR3 is 15 amino acids long. CDR1 is MGHRA, CDR2 YSYEKL, per germline. V shed 3 bases and J shed 7 bases, with 16 bases lying between them.